One sample yielded the 16 T cell receptor beta chains listed below, sequenced in a study of blood T cell repertoires in COVID-19. Clones were sequenced by immunoSEQ multiplex PCR, and TCRdb holds only the in-frame ones, with some missing. This sample has tens of thousands of clones; about 80% occur once, and the top ten carry approximately 6.9%. The sample consisted of peripheral blood. These receptors were collected from a man younger than 40 with COVID-19, enrolled during active disease.

V is TRBV19 and J is TRBJ2-7; 8 bases map to TRBD2. The germline V gene has CDR1 LNHDA and CDR2 SQIVND (reference sequence). This CDR3 has 14 amino acids. With 4 bases clipped from V and 0 bases from J, the junction kept 2 bases outside the gene matches. The CDR3: CASSTSGSSYEQYF. The CDR3 coding sequence is TGTGCCAGTAGTACAAGCGGGAGCTCCTACGAGCAGTACTTC.

This clone appeared once. The rearrangement uses TRBV7-9 and TRBJ2-7; 8 positions match TRBD1. There are 13 residues in the CDR3. V shed 5 bases and J 5 bases; nucleotides not matched to a gene: 5. CDR1 is SEHNR, CDR2 FQNEAQ, per germline (reference sequence). The CDR3 here is CASSPPGGDEQYF. DNA for the CDR3: TGTGCCAGCAGCCCTCCAGGGGGCGACGAGCAGTACTTC.

In its sample, this clone was seen a few times. The chain employs TRBV5-1 and TRBJ1-1; 10 positions match TRBD1. With V trimmed by 3 bases and J by 3 bases, 8 bases remained unmatched. Per germline, CDR1 SGHRS and CDR2 YFSETQ. This CDR3 is 16 amino acids long. The CDR3 sequence: CASSSAGTGVDTEAFF. CDR3 coding DNA: TGCGCCAGCAGCTCTGCCGGGACAGGGGTCGACACTGAAGCTTTCTTT.

This clone was recorded a few times. This chain links TRBV19 with TRBJ2-5, with 7 bases lining up with TRBD1. The ends lost 5 bases at V and 4 bases at J; junction bases unmatched: 13. Per the germline V gene, CDR1 is LNHDA and CDR2 is SQIVND (reference sequence). The CDR3 is made up of 16 amino acids. The CDR3 loop reads CASSVETGPQGETQYF. For the CDR3, the DNA is TGTGCCAGTAGTGTGGAGACAGGGCCCCAGGGAGAGACCCAGTACTTC.

This clone was seen just once. This sequence joins TRBV19 and TRBJ2-7, with a weak D call TRBD2 (5 bases). CDR1 is LNHDA and CDR2 is SQIVND in the germline V gene (reference sequence). Trimming pared 5 bases from V and 2 bases from J, leaving 19 bases between. The CDR3 contains 16 residues. The CDR3, as DNA: TGTGCCAGTAGTGCCTCCTCTAGCCTGGGAGCCTACGAGCAGTACTTC. It specifies CASSASSSLGAYEQYF.

The rearrangement uses TRBV7-9 and TRBJ2-1, with 10 bases lining up with TRBD2. Germline assignment: CDR1 SEHNR and CDR2 FQNEAQ (reference sequence). This CDR3 has 17 amino acids. Trimming took 5 bases from V and 7 from J; bases not matched to a gene: 14. The CDR3 sequence: CASSARLAGSLRNEQFF. CDR3 bases: TGTGCCAGCAGCGCCCGACTAGCGGGTTCTCTAAGGAATGAGCAGTTCTTC.

The V and J genes are TRBV28 and TRBJ2-1; 8 nucleotides align to TRBD2. V trimming: 10 bases; J trimming: 10 bases; junction bases outside the gene matches: 6. Germline V lookup: CDR1 MDHEN, CDR2 SYDVKM. CDR3 length: 11 amino acids. CDR3 in DNA: TGTGCCACCGGGACTAGATACGAGCAGTTCTTC. Protein: CATGTRYEQFF.

The chain is built from TRBV19 and TRBJ2-4; 13 bases line up with TRBD2. CDR1 and CDR2 from the germline V gene are LNHDA and SQIVND (reference sequence). The CDR3 is 18 residues long. Trimming cost V 7 bases and J 0 bases; bases outside gene matches: 9. The DNA for the CDR3 is TGTGCCAGTACCTCGGGACTAGCGGGACTGCGAGCCAAAAACATTCAGTACTTC. Protein product: CASTSGLAGLRAKNIQYF.

The chain employs TRBV28 and TRBJ1-1; TRBD1 aligns across 8 bases. The germline CDR1 and CDR2 sequences are MDHEN and SYDVKM. Losses at the gene ends were 2 bases for V and 4 bases for J; bases not matched to a gene: 0. CDR3 length: 13 amino acids. CDR3 sequence: CASSLQGATEAFF. For the CDR3, the DNA is TGTGCCAGCAGTTTACAGGGGGCCACTGAAGCTTTCTTT. Full variable domain (remainder filled in from reference TRBV28 and TRBJ1-1): DVKVTQSSRYLVKRTGEKVFLECVQDMDHENMFWYRQDPGLGLRLIYFSYDVKMKEKGDIPEGYSVSREKKERFSLILESASTNQTSMYLCASSLQGATEAFFGQGTRLTVV.

V usage is TRBV4-3 and J usage is TRBJ1-2, with D possibly being TRBD1 (5 bases). The V and J ends lost 0 bases and 8 bases respectively, with 16 bases between them. The CDR3 is made up of 15 amino acids. Germline V gene data show CDR1 as LGHNA and CDR2 as YSLEER. The CDR3 spells CASSQDLLGVSGYTF. The CDR3 DNA is TGCGCCAGCAGCCAAGATCTTTTAGGGGTTTCAGGCTACACCTTC.

V gene TRBV9 combines with J gene TRBJ2-7; tentatively, D is TRBD2 (5 bases). The V end was cut by 6 bases, the J end by 5 bases, with 21 bases between. Germline lookup yields CDR1 SGDLS and CDR2 YYNGEE. The CDR3 is 15 amino acids. In nucleotides, the CDR3 is TGTGCCAGCAACTTCGGCCGGGATGGCGAGAACGAGCAGTACTTC. Amino acids: CASNFGRDGENEQYF.

A few counts support this clone. The same CDR3 also results from other DNA sequences found in this sample. This chain uses TRBV18 with TRBJ2-2, with a weak D call TRBD1 (5 bases). The V gene lost 2 bases and the J gene lost 1 base, with 5 bases spanning the gap. The CDR3 extends over 14 amino acids. In germline, CDR1 is KGHSH, CDR2 LQKENI. CDR3 nucleotides: TGTGCCAGCTCACCAACAGGGAACACCGGGGAGCTGTTTTTT. It specifies CASSPTGNTGELFF.

The rearrangement uses TRBV15 and TRBJ2-7; TRBD2 matches 15 bases. The CDR3 runs to 19 residues. V lost 1 base to trimming and J lost 0 bases; unmatched junction nucleotides: 7. Germline-derived CDR1 and CDR2 are LNHNV and YYDKDF (reference sequence). In DNA, the CDR3 is TGTGCCACCAGCAGAGGGACTAGCGGGAGGGTTCCTAGCTCCTACGAGCAGTACTTC. Protein product: CATSRGTSGRVPSSYEQYF. Full variable domain (outside the CDR3, taken from reference TRBV15 and TRBJ2-7): DAMVIQNPRYQVTQFGKPVTLSCSQTLNHNVMYWYQQKSSQAPKLLFHYYDKDFNNEADTPDNFQSRRPNTSFCFLDIRSPGLGDTAMYLCATSRGTSGRVPSSYEQYFGPGTRLTVT.

The chain has TRBV5-1 and TRBJ2-2, with 8 bases fitting TRBD2. V shed 5 bases and J 6 bases; nucleotides not matched to a gene: 9. Germline V CDR1 and CDR2: SGHRS, YFSETQ. The CDR3 spans 15 residues. CDR3 in amino acids: CASSPPGLESGELFF. The CDR3 DNA reads TGCGCCAGCAGTCCACCGGGACTAGAGTCCGGGGAGCTGTTTTTT.

This clone was recorded a few times. The J gene is TRBJ1-1, the V gene TRBV20-1; D unclear. Between the trimmed V and J ends, which lost 3 bases and 5 bases, there was a span of 13 bases. Germline V lookup: CDR1 DFQATT, CDR2 SNEGSKA (reference sequence). The CDR3 is 13 amino acids. This CDR3 reads CSASLGVGTEAFF. The CDR3 region has the DNA TGCAGTGCTAGTCTGGGAGTCGGGACTGAAGCTTTCTTT.

V gene TRBV2 combines with J gene TRBJ1-1; D uncertain. The germline V gene has CDR1 SNHLY and CDR2 FYNNEI. This CDR3 spans 12 amino acids. V shed 6 bases and J shed 5 bases, with 10 bases lying between them. The CDR3 bases are TGTGCCAGCAGCATAGAGGGTACTGAAGCTTTCTTT. Amino acid sequence: CASSIEGTEAFF.